This T cell receptor beta chain was sequenced in a study of tumour-infiltrating T cells in Burkitt lymphoma. Looking at the study overall: Productive clonality predicted overall and progression-free survival.

This clone counts as medium-sized. Trimming took 3 bases from V and 3 from J, leaving 15 bases between them. This CDR3 is 15 amino acids long. Germline V gene data show CDR1 as SGHRS and CDR2 as YFSETQ. The table came from immunoSEQ multiplex PCR; TCRdb's copy has only in-frame clones and leaves some out. The sample contains some 6,300 clones, roughly a tenth of which appear only once. This sequence originates from a human donor with diffuse large B-cell lymphoma. The chain employs TRBV5-1 and TRBJ1-2, with D possibly matching TRBD1 (5 bases). Sequencing was done on a sample of tumor tissue. In nucleotides, the CDR3 is TGCGCCAGCAGCTCGGGGGACGACAGCTACTATGGCTACACCTTC. It codes for CASSSGDDSYYGYTF.